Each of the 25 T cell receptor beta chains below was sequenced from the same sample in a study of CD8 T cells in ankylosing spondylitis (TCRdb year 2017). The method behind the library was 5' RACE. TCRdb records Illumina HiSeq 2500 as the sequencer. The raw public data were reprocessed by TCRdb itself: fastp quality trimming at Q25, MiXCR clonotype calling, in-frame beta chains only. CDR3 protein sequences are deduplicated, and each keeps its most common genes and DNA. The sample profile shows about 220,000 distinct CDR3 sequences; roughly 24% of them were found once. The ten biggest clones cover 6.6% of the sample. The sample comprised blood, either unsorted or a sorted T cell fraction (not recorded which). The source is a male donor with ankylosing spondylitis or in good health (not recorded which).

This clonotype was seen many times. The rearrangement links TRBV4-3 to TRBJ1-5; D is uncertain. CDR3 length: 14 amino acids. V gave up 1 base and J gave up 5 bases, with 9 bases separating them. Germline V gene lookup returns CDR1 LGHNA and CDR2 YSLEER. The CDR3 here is CASSQGADYQPQHF. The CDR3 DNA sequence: TGCGCCAGCAGCCAAGGGGCAGACTATCAGCCCCAGCATTTT.

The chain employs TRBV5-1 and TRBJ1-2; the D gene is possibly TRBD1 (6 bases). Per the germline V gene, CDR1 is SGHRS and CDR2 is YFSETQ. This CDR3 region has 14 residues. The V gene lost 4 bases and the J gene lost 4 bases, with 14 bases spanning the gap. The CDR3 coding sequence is TGCGCCAGCAGCCCCACTGGACAGCCCTATGGCTACACCTTC. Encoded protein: CASSPTGQPYGYTF.

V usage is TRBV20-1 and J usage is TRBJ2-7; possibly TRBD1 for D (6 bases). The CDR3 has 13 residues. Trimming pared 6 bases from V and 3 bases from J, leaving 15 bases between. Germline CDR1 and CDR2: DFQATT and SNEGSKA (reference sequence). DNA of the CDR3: TGCAGTGCCCGGACAGCCACAAACTACGAGCAGTACTTC. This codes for CSARTATNYEQYF.

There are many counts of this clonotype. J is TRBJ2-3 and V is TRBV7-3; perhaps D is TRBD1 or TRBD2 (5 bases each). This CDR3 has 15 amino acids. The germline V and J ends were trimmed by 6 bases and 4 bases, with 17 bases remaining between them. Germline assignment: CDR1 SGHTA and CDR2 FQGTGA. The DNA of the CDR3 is TGTGCCAGCAGTACGGGTAATAGAGGGGCAGATACGCAGTATTTT. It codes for CASSTGNRGADTQYF. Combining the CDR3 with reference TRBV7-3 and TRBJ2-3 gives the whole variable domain GAGVSQTPSNKVTEKGKYVELRCDPISGHTALYWYRQSLGQGPEFLIYFQGTGAADDSGLPNDRFFAVRPEGSVSTLKIQRTERGDSAVYLCASSTGNRGADTQYFGPGTRLTVL.

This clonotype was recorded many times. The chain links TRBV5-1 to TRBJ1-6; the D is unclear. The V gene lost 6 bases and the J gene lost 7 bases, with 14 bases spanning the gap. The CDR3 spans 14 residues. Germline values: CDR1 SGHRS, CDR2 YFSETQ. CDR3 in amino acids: CASTPDRGNSPLHF. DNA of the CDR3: TGCGCCAGCACCCCGGACCGCGGGAATTCACCCCTCCACTTT.

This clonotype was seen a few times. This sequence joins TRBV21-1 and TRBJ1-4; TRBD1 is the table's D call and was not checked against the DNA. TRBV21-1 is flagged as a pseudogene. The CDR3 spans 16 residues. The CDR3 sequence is CASSPYPTVDNEKLFF. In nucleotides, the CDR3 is TGTGCCAGCAGCCCTTACCCGACAGTAGATAATGAAAAACTGTTTTTT.

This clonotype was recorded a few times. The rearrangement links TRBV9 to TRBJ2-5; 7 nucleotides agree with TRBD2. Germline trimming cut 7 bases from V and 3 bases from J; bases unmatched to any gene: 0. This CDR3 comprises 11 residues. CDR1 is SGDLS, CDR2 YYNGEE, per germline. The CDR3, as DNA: TGTGCCAGCGGGAGGGAAGAGACCCAGTACTTC. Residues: CASGREETQYF.

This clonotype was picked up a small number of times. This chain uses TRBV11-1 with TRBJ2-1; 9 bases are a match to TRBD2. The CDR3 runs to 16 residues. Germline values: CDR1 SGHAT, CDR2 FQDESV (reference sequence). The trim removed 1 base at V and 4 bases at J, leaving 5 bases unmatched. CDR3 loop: CASSLGGTSRYNEQFF. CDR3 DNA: TGTGCCAGCAGCTTAGGTGGGACTAGCAGATACAATGAGCAGTTCTTC.

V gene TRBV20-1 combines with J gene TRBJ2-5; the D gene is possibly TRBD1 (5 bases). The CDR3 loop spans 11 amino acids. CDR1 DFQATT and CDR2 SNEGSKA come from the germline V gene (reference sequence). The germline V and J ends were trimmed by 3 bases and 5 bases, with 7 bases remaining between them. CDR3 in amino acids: CSASRQETQYF. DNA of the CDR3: TGCAGTGCTAGTCGACAGGAGACCCAGTACTTC.

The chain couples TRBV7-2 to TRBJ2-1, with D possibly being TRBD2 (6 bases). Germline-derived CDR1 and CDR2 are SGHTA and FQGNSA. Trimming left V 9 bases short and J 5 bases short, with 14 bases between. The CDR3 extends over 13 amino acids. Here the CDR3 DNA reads TGTGCCAGTCAGGAGGGTTTCAACAATGAGCAGTTCTTC. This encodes CASQEGFNNEQFF.

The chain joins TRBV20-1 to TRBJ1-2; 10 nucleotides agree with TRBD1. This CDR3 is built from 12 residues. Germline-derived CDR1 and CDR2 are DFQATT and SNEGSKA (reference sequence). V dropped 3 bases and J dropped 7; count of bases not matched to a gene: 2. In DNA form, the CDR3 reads TGCAGTGCTAGTAGACAGGGGGCTGGCTACACCTTC. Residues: CSASRQGAGYTF.

The CDR3, as DNA: TGTGCCAGCAGTGACGGAGATGGACGGGGGCCCCAGCATTTT. Its protein product is CASSDGDGRGPQHF. The gene calls are TRBV25-1 and TRBJ1-5; D unclear. Germline V gives CDR1 MGHDK, CDR2 SYGVNS. The CDR3 extends over 14 amino acids. V was clipped by 3 bases and J by 9 bases, with 15 bases between them.

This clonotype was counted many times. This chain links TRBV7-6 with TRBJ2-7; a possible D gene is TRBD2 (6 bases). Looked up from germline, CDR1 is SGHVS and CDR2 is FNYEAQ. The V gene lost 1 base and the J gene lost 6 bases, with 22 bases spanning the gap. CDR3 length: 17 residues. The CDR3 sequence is CASSLDRGSGTPSEQYF. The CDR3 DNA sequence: TGTGCCAGCAGCTTAGATCGTGGTAGCGGAACCCCTAGCGAGCAGTACTTC. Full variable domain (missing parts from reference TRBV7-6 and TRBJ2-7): GAGVSQSPRYKVTKRGQDVALRCDPISGHVSLYWYRQALGQGPEFLTYFNYEAQQDKSGLPNDRFSAERPEGSISTLTIQRTEQRDSAMYRCASSLDRGSGTPSEQYFGPGTRLTVT.

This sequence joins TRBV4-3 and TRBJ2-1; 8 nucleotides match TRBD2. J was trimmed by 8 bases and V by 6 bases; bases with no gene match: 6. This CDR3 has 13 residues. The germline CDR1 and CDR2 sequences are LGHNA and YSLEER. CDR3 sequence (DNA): TGCGCCAGCAGTTTCAGCGGGAGCCATGAGCAGTTCTTC. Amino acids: CASSFSGSHEQFF.

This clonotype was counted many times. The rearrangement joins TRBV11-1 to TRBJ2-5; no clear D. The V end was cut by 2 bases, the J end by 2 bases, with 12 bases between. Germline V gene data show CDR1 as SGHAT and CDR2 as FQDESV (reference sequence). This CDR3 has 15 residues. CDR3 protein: CASSLLSFKQETQYF. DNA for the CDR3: TGTGCCAGCAGCTTACTGAGCTTCAAGCAAGAGACCCAGTACTTC.

The CDR3 DNA reads TGTGCCAGCATGAGCCCCGGGACAAGCACAGATACGCAGTATTTT. It specifies CASMSPGTSTDTQYF. The V call is TRBV2, the J call TRBJ2-3; a weak D match, TRBD1 (6 bases). Germline CDR1 is SNHLY and CDR2 is FYNNEI. Trimming took 7 bases from V and 0 from J, leaving 14 bases between them. The CDR3 extends over 15 amino acids.

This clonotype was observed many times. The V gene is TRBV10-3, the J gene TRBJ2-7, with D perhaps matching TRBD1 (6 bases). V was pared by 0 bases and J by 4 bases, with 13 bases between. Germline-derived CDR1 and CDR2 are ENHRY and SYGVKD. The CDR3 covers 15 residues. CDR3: CAISESRQGKYEQYF. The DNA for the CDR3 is TGTGCCATCAGTGAGTCGCGGCAGGGGAAGTACGAGCAGTACTTC.

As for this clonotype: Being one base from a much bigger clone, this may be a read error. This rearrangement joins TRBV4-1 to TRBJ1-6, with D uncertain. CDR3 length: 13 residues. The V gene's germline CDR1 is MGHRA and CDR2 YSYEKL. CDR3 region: CASSQDTGIVLPF. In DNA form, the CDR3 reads TGCGCCAGCAGCCAAGATACGGGTATAGTCCTCCCCTTT.

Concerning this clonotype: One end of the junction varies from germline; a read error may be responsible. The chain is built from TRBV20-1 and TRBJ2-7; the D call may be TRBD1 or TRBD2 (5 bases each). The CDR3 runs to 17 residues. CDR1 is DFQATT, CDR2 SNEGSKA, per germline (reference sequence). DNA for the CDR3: TGCTGTGCTAACCCCAACCGGGGCCGGGTTACCGCCTACGAGCAGTACTTC. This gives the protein CCANPNRGRVTAYEQYF.

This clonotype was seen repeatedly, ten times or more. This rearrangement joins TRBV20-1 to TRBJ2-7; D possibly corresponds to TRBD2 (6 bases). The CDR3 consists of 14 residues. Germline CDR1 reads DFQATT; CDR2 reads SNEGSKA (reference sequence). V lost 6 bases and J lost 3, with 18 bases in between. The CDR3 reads CSAGGAVSGYEQYF. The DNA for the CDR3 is TGCAGTGCCGGGGGAGCGGTTTCGGGCTACGAGCAGTACTTC.

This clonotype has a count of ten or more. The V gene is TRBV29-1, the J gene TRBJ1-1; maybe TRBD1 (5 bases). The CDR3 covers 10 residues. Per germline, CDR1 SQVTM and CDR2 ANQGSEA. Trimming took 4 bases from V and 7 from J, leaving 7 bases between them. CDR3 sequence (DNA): TGCAGCGTTGGGGGGGATGAAGCTTTCTTT. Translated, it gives CSVGGDEAFF.

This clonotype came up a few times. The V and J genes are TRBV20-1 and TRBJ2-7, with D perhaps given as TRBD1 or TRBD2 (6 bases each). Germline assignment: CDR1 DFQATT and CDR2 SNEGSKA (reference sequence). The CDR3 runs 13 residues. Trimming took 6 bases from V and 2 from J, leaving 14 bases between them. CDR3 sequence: CSAKQGLAYEQYF. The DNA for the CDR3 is TGCAGTGCAAAACAGGGACTGGCCTACGAGCAGTACTTC.

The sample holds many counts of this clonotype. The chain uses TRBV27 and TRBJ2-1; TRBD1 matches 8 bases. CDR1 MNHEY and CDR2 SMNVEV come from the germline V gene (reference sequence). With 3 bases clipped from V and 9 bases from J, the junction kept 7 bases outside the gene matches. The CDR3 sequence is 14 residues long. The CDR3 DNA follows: TGTGCCAGCAGTTTCGGGGACAGGTGGGGTGAGCAGTTCTTC. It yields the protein CASSFGDRWGEQFF.

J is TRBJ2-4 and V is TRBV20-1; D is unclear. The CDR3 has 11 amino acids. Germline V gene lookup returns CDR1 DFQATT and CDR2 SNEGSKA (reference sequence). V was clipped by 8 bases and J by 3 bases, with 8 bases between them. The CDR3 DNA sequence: TGCAGTATAACCAACAAAAACATTCAGTACTTC. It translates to CSITNKNIQYF.

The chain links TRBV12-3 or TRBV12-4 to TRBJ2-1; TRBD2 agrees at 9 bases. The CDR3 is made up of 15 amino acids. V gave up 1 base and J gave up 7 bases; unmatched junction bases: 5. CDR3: CASSLGREGLNEQFF. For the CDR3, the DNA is TGTGCCAGCAGTTTAGGGCGGGAGGGCTTGAATGAGCAGTTCTTC.